The rows below give T cell receptor beta chains drawn from one sample of a study of T cell repertoires in cytomegalovirus infection. TCRdb recomputed calls from the reads with MiXCR, one row per CDR3 protein. The sample has hundreds of thousands of distinct CDR3 sequences, roughly 31% seen once. Sequencing was done on a sample of PBMCs. Receptors were obtained from a human donor in good health (CMV status not recorded). Some clones in this sample may be carry-over from other donors' samples. Each CDR3 is given without its conserved first and last residue. Size is omitted from some rows. Given values are once, few, many or a class for expanded clones.

j_call clone_size v_call cdr3_aa
TRBJ2-5 few TRBV27 ASSSGSRGETQY
TRBJ1-5 NA TRBV10-3 AISAGGGSNQPQH
TRBJ2-3 NA TRBV7-2 ASSTAGTGATDTQY
TRBJ1-2 few TRBV6-1 ASSERMTANITPYGYT
TRBJ2-5 NA TRBV4-1 ASSQGGAGGRGQETQY
TRBJ1-1 few TRBV7-6 ASSYQQGTEAF
TRBJ2-3 NA TRBV27 ATARWNTDTQY
TRBJ1-1 NA TRBV12-3/TRBV12-4 ASSIQGWAF
TRBJ2-2 few TRBV23-1 ASSRDRDSTGELF
TRBJ1-1 many TRBV7-2 ASSLGPGGATEAF
TRBJ1-1 NA TRBV6-1 ASSTPWGAENTEAF
TRBJ2-3 NA TRBV20-1 SARDSPETQY
TRBJ1-1 few TRBV10-3 AISFDGNTEAF
TRBJ1-6 many TRBV6-5 ASSYSDRGRGSPLH
TRBJ1-1 few TRBV19 ASSIEALNTEAF
TRBJ2-3 NA TRBV7-6 ASSVRPTQGTGGDTQY
TRBJ2-3 NA TRBV6-5 ASSDSGLRTDTQY
TRBJ2-5 many TRBV7-2 ASSDRRAETQY
TRBJ2-1 many TRBV7-3 ASSPEALANNEQF
TRBJ1-4 NA TRBV6-5 ASSPSRQATNEKLF
TRBJ1-6 few TRBV15 ATSRDGPDRGASPLH
TRBJ1-5 NA TRBV20-1 SARVALGKQPQH
TRBJ1-4 few TRBV7-9 ASSLDENEKLF
TRBJ2-2 few TRBV4-2 ASSQEDRTSTGELF
TRBJ1-2 NA TRBV7-9 ASSPMQGYGYT
TRBJ2-1 NA TRBV28 ASSRRLAGGLYNEQF
TRBJ2-7 NA TRBV11-2 ASSSTPDRRYAQY
TRBJ2-3 NA TRBV11-2 ASSLKYALAGAPITDTQY
TRBJ1-1 many TRBV28 ASSLLGVGEAF
TRBJ1-3 few TRBV12-3/TRBV12-4 ASSQSQLGPRQENTIY
TRBJ2-1 NA TRBV27 ASSRSGGSYNEQF
TRBJ2-1 few TRBV6-1 ASSARDRQEQF
TRBJ2-7 NA TRBV19 ASSWVGLAYEQY
TRBJ2-7 NA TRBV7-6 ASSPSEGYEQY
TRBJ2-7 NA TRBV23-1 ASSHSRWGCYYEQY
TRBJ2-5 many TRBV12-3/TRBV12-4 ASSQGLPRAGTQY
TRBJ2-7 NA TRBV29-1 SAMTGTSYEQY